The present TCR beta chain was sequenced within a study of CXCR3-negative and CXCR3-positive naive CD8 T cells. Details on this clonotype: Its antigen is unknown.

General observations from the study: Surface CD5 was comparable between naive subsets; TCR strength was inferred from TRB CDR3 properties. In CXCR3-positive naive cells, the TRB CDR3s were more hydrophobic than in CXCR3-negative naive cells. CXCR3 levels fell partly with cryopreservation; most assays relied on fresh PBMCs.

This CDR3 has 16 residues. Germline values: CDR1 LGHNA, CDR2 YSLEER. TRB cDNA was prepared as libraries by UMI-labeled 5' RACE. One entry per CDR3 protein, without DNA, is what TCRdb gives after re-calling the 5' RACE reads. The listing contains roughly 100,000 distinct CDR3 sequences. V usage is TRBV4-3 and J usage is TRBJ2-3; TCRdb lists TRBD2, though no DNA is available to test this call. This clonotype was obtained from a human donor in good health. Some clones in this sample may be carry-over from other donors' samples. Sequenced input: naive CXCR3+ CD8+ T cells from blood. Specified subset: CD45RO-CCR7+CD27+CD95- naive CD8+ T cells expressing CXCR3 (TNR3+). CDR3 protein: CASSQGRLAGSGTQYF.